The 20 T cell receptor beta chains below come from one sample, sequenced in a study of blood T cell repertoires in COVID-19 (dated by TCRdb to between 2020 and 2021). Library preparation employed the immunoSEQ multiplex PCR assay. TCRdb limited this immuneACCESS table to in-frame rearrangements with V and J called. A share of clones is missing; checked studies link under half to unresolved V genes, and the rest is unexplained. Here the sample has around 140,000 clones; around 81% occur a single time. The top ten hold 7.5% to 9% of the sample. Specimen: peripheral blood. These receptor sequences come from a human donor in a cohort sampled during active COVID-19.

The chain carries TRBV29-1 and TRBJ1-4; D possibly corresponds to TRBD1 (5 bases). This CDR3 is built from 11 residues. V dropped 2 bases and J dropped 8 bases, with 6 bases sitting between them. Germline assignment: CDR1 SQVTM and CDR2 ANQGSEA. The CDR3 DNA is TGCAGCGTTGAACGGGGGGAAAAACTGTTTTTT. This gives the protein CSVERGEKLFF.

V and J are TRBV6-5 and TRBJ2-6; D not certain. From germline, CDR1 is MNHEY and CDR2 SVGAGI. The CDR3 is 13 residues long. Trimming pared 0 bases from V and 12 bases from J, leaving 9 bases between. CDR3 nucleotides: TGTGCCAGCAGTTACTCATCCCCTCCCGTCCTGACTTTC. As protein: CASSYSSPPVLTF.

V gene TRBV7-9 combines with J gene TRBJ1-6; 8 nucleotides match TRBD1. From germline, CDR1 is SEHNR and CDR2 FQNEAQ (reference sequence). CDR3 length: 15 amino acids. Trimming took 0 bases from V and 7 from J; bases not matched to a gene: 2. This CDR3 reads CASSLAQGANSPLHF. The CDR3 DNA follows: TGTGCCAGCAGCTTAGCGCAGGGGGCGAATTCACCCCTCCACTTT.

This clone was seen more than once but under ten times. V usage is TRBV9 and J usage is TRBJ2-1; D is uncertain. The CDR3 runs to 14 residues. In germline, CDR1 is SGDLS, CDR2 YYNGEE. V lost 0 bases, J lost 1 base, and 5 bases lay in between. CDR3 nucleotide sequence: TGTGCCAGCAGCGTAGGTCTATCCTACAATGAGCAGTTCTTC. The encoded protein is CASSVGLSYNEQFF.

The CDR3 coding sequence is TGTGCCAGCAGCCAAGGGCACAGCGGCACTGAAGCTTTCTTT. It yields the protein CASSQGHSGTEAFF. V gene TRBV9 combines with J gene TRBJ1-1; no reliable D call. The CDR3 spans 14 residues. The germline V and J ends were trimmed by 4 bases and 4 bases, with 14 bases remaining between them. The germline CDR1 and CDR2 sequences are SGDLS and YYNGEE.

This clone appeared a single time. The rearrangement joins TRBV2 to TRBJ2-1; the match to TRBD2 covers 14 bases. The germline gives CDR1 SNHLY, CDR2 FYNNEI. This CDR3 has 15 amino acids. J gave up 5 bases and V 6 bases, and 3 bases lay outside the gene matches. CDR3 region: CASRTGLAGDNEQFF. CDR3 coding DNA: TGTGCCAGCAGGACGGGACTAGCGGGAGACAATGAGCAGTTCTTC. The whole variable domain, filled in from reference TRBV2 and TRBJ2-1, reads EPEVTQTPSHQVTQMGQEVILRCVPISNHLYFYWYRQILGQKVEFLVSFYNNEISEKSEIFDDQFSVERPDGSNFTLKIRSTKLEDSAMYFCASRTGLAGDNEQFFGPGTRLTVL.

The chain is built from TRBV27 and TRBJ1-5, with unresolved D. Germline-derived CDR1 and CDR2 are MNHEY and SMNVEV (reference sequence). The CDR3 loop spans 17 amino acids. Trimming removed 5 bases from V and 3 bases from J, with 20 bases in between. The CDR3 DNA reads as TGTGCCAGCAGTCGCAAAACCGGTAACAGCCCCAATCAGCCCCAGCATTTT. It translates to CASSRKTGNSPNQPQHF.

Points on this clone: The junction departs from the called germline gene at one end, perhaps through a read error. This chain joins TRBV6-5 and TRBJ2-3, with 7 bases fitting TRBD1. This CDR3 comprises 16 residues. Germline V gene sequence: CDR1 MNHEY, CDR2 SVGAGI. Here the CDR3 DNA reads TGTGCCAGCAGATACTCCGGGACAGCAACCACAGATACGCAGTATTTT. It encodes CASRYSGTATTDTQYF.

The rearrangement links TRBV27 to TRBJ1-2, with unresolved D. This CDR3 spans 15 amino acids. The germline CDR1 and CDR2 sequences are MNHEY and SMNVEV (reference sequence). The ends were cut back, 10 bases at V and 3 bases at J, with 21 bases in the middle. The CDR3: CATIERHPSYYGYTF. The CDR3 region has the DNA TGTGCCACCATTGAGAGACACCCGAGTTACTATGGCTACACCTTC.

The J gene is TRBJ2-3, the V gene TRBV28; possible D gene TRBD2, 5 bases. CDR3 length equals 17 residues. V was cut by 3 bases and J by 0 bases, with 16 bases left in between. From germline, CDR1 is MDHEN and CDR2 SYDVKM. CDR3 amino acids: CASSLSSGGLSTDTQYF. For the CDR3, the DNA is TGTGCCAGCAGTTTGTCCTCCGGCGGGTTAAGCACAGATACGCAGTATTTT.

V gene TRBV24-1 combines with J gene TRBJ2-3; TRBD2 aligns across 8 bases. The CDR3 has 17 amino acids. Trimming at V came to 0 bases and at J to 4 bases, leaving 8 bases not matched to a gene. Germline loops: CDR1 KGHDR, CDR2 SFDVKD. CDR3 sequence: CATSDLRLAGAPDTQYF. In DNA, the CDR3 is TGTGCCACCAGTGATTTGAGGCTAGCGGGCGCCCCAGATACGCAGTATTTT.

The rearrangement links TRBV28 to TRBJ2-7; possibly TRBD2 for D (6 bases). The CDR3 loop spans 16 amino acids. CDR1 MDHEN and CDR2 SYDVKM come from the germline V gene. Trimming took off 6 bases at V and 2 bases at J, with 20 bases between the two ends. DNA of the CDR3: TGTGCCAGCAGCACCGTAGGGACTGGCCAGCCCTACGAGCAGTACTTC. It yields the protein CASSTVGTGQPYEQYF.

The chain joins TRBV6-5 to TRBJ2-1, with 7 positions matching TRBD1. This CDR3 is built from 15 residues. Trimming cost V 5 bases and J 1 base; bases outside gene matches: 5. Germline CDR1 MNHEY, CDR2 SVGAGI. CDR3 region: CASSRQGLSYNEQFF. The CDR3 DNA reads TGTGCCAGCAGTAGACAGGGCCTTTCCTACAATGAGCAGTTCTTC.

The rearrangement joins TRBV3-1 (or the pseudogene TRBV3-2) to TRBJ1-2; D gene uncertain. V was cut by 1 base and J by 4 bases, with 7 bases left in between. Germline-derived CDR1 and CDR2 are LGHDT and YNNKEL (reference sequence). The CDR3 runs to 13 residues. CDR3 bases: TGTGCCAGCAGCCAAGGCCAGTTCTATGGCTACACCTTC. Translating gives CASSQGQFYGYTF.

This clone was seen only once. The V and J genes are TRBV9 and TRBJ2-4; TRBD1 aligns across 9 bases. The V gene end was trimmed by 0 bases and the J gene end by 6 bases; junction bases not matched to a gene: 4. Germline loops: CDR1 SGDLS, CDR2 YYNGEE. CDR3 length: 15 amino acids. CDR3 sequence (DNA): TGTGCCAGCAGCGTAGGGGGGACAGGGACAAACATTCAGTACTTC. Translating it yields CASSVGGTGTNIQYF.

This rearrangement joins TRBV7-2 to TRBJ2-7; 9 bases are a match to TRBD2. The length of the CDR3 is 16 residues. The ends lost 1 base at V and 3 bases at J; junction bases unmatched: 7. CDR1 is SGHTA, CDR2 FQGNSA, per germline. CDR3: CASSLVAGEGNYEQYF. CDR3 in DNA: TGTGCCAGCAGCTTAGTAGCGGGAGAGGGTAACTACGAGCAGTACTTC.

The chain employs TRBV7-9 and TRBJ2-7; TRBD1 matches at 10 bases. The V gene end was trimmed by 5 bases and the J gene end by 5 bases; junction bases not matched to a gene: 6. Looked up from germline, CDR1 is SEHNR and CDR2 is FQNEAQ (reference sequence). The CDR3 runs to 14 residues. CDR3 nucleotides: TGTGCCAGCAGCCTAACCGGGACAGGGGACGAGCAGTACTTC. It is translated as CASSLTGTGDEQYF. The full variable domain, completed using reference TRBV7-9 and TRBJ2-7, is DTGVSQNPRHKITKRGQNVTFRCDPISEHNRLYWYRQTLGQGPEFLTYFQNEAQLEKSRLLSDRFSAERPKGSFSTLEIQRTEQGDSAMYLCASSLTGTGDEQYFGPGTRLTVT.

The chain recombines TRBV20-1 with TRBJ2-7; 8 bases map to TRBD2. The CDR3 has 14 residues. Germline lookup yields CDR1 DFQATT and CDR2 SNEGSKA (reference sequence). V lost 3 bases and J lost 0; bases outside the gene matches: 4. CDR3 amino acids: CSASITSGSYEQYF. The CDR3 nucleotides read TGCAGTGCTAGTATTACTAGCGGCTCCTACGAGCAGTACTTC.

This clone was detected a few times. This chain joins TRBV28 and TRBJ2-1; 7 nucleotides agree with TRBD1. The CDR3 has 17 amino acids. With V trimmed by 3 bases and J by 8 bases, 16 bases remained unmatched. Germline V gives CDR1 MDHEN, CDR2 SYDVKM. The CDR3 nucleotides read TGTGCCAGCAGTTTCAGCCTCGGGGCAGGGGGTGGATATGAGCAGTTCTTC. It yields the protein CASSFSLGAGGGYEQFF.

The J gene is TRBJ2-7, the V gene TRBV9; 10 positions agree with TRBD1. The germline CDR1 and CDR2 sequences are SGDLS and YYNGEE. J was trimmed by 3 bases and V by 3 bases; bases with no gene match: 3. The CDR3 has 14 amino acids. In nucleotides, the CDR3 is TGTGCCAGCAGCGCCAGGACAGGGGGCTACGAGCAGTACTTC. Translated, it gives CASSARTGGYEQYF. The variable domain in full, with the rest retrieved from reference TRBV9 and TRBJ2-7, is DSGVTQTPKHLITATGQRVTLRCSPRSGDLSVYWYQQSLDQGLQFLIQYYNGEERAKGNILERFSAQQFPDLHSELNLSSLELGDSALYFCASSARTGGYEQYFGPGTRLTVT.